These 6 T cell receptor beta chains originate from one sample sequenced in a study of metastatic and nonmetastatic thyroid tumors. With MiXCR, TCRdb reprocessed the PCR reads. The profile covers some 7,300 clones, with over 15% appearing a single time and around 24% taken by the ten largest. Thyroid surgery was preceded by no treatment in any patient. The material sequenced was adjacent normal tissue. These TCRs come from a male donor with papillary thyroid cancer or a benign thyroid nodule (not recorded which). Some clones in this sample may be carry-over from other donors' samples.

At least ten counts were recorded for this clone. The rearrangement uses TRBV27 and TRBJ1-1, with D possibly being TRBD1 (5 bases). The CDR3 totals 14 residues. Germline values: CDR1 MNHEY, CDR2 SMNVEV (reference sequence). V lost 3 bases to trimming and J lost 0 bases, with 8 bases between them. In DNA, the CDR3 is TGTGCCAGCAGTTTCCAGGGTTTGAACACTGAAGCTTTCTTT. Residues: CASSFQGLNTEAFF.

V and J are TRBV28 and TRBJ2-7; D ambiguous. V was shortened by 2 bases and J by 7 bases, with 15 bases between the two germline ends. The CDR3 has 14 amino acids. The germline gives CDR1 MDHEN, CDR2 SYDVKM. For the CDR3, the DNA is TGTGCCAGCAGTTTAGTAAGGACCCTGGGTGAGCAGTACTTC. This sequence encodes CASSLVRTLGEQYF.

This clone was recorded at least ten times. This sequence joins TRBV4-1 and TRBJ2-3; D gene ambiguous. Germline CDR1 and CDR2: MGHRA and YSYEKL. This CDR3 is built from 15 residues. V was pared by 1 base and J by 3 bases, with 11 bases between. CDR3 in DNA: TGCGCCAGCAGCCAAGCTCCCGGATTTACAGATACGCAGTATTTT. It codes for CASSQAPGFTDTQYF.

The genes are TRBV6-1 and TRBJ2-7; possible D gene TRBD2, 5 bases. Germline values: CDR1 MNHNS, CDR2 SASEGT. V lost 6 bases and J lost 10, with 19 bases in between. CDR3 size: 13 residues. This CDR3 reads CASSSGLGRDQYV. In DNA, the CDR3 is TGTGCCAGCAGCTCGGGATTAGGTAGGGATCAGTACGTC.

This clone was seen ten or more times. V is TRBV20-1 and J is TRBJ1-3; D is perhaps TRBD1 (6 bases). The CDR3 contains 12 residues. Trimming took off 8 bases at V and 4 bases at J, with 12 bases between the two ends. CDR1 is DFQATT, CDR2 SNEGSKA, per germline (reference sequence). CDR3 sequence reads: CSCQTGGNTIYF. In DNA form, the CDR3 reads TGCAGTTGCCAAACAGGGGGAAACACCATATATTTT.

The CDR3 DNA is TGTGCCAGCAGTTTTTCGGGGGGGACTGAAGCTTTCTTT. This gives the protein CASSFSGGTEAFF. The chain uses TRBV27 and TRBJ1-1, with a weak D call TRBD1 (5 bases). CDR3 length: 13 amino acids. The V gene lost 3 bases and the J gene lost 5 bases, with 10 bases spanning the gap. The germline gives CDR1 MNHEY, CDR2 SMNVEV (reference sequence).